The rows below give T cell receptor beta chains drawn from one sample of a study of T cell changes during pregnancy in multiple sclerosis. The protocol was immunoSEQ multiplex PCR, while the TCRdb copy is restricted to in-frame clones and leaves out a portion. The sample shows about 17,000 clones, more than 75% of them seen only once. Sequencing used CD8+ T cells from peripheral blood mononuclear cells, obtained after pregnancy. All receptors come from a female donor with multiple sclerosis, enrolled in a pregnancy study. Each CDR3 is given without its conserved first and last residue.

j_gene	v_gene	CDR3aa
TRBJ2-7	TRBV5-6	ASSLGLEGPVFYEQY
TRBJ2-6	TRBV5-4	ASSPLPGRGETGANVLT
TRBJ1-5	TRBV27	ASSKRTGMSNQPQH
TRBJ2-7	TRBV7-7	ASSLAVSGEGLGEQY
TRBJ2-5	TRBV5-1	ASSLGGTSAQETQY
TRBJ2-5	TRBV27	ASSPSSGEWQETQY
TRBJ2-2	TRBV11-1	ASSLRASGGRNTGELF
TRBJ1-5	TRBV19	ASSIGDSNQPQH
TRBJ2-1	TRBV9	ASSVARGGGEQF
TRBJ2-1	TRBV6-4	ASSDSLSGGGEQF
TRBJ1-1	TRBV30	AWSSVEEAF
TRBJ1-6	TRBV11-3	ASSLAYNSPLH
TRBJ2-1	TRBV9	ASSPGQALYNEQF
TRBJ2-7	TRBV11-3	ASSLAGSYEQY
TRBJ2-1	TRBV7-9	ASSLELTGSGNEQF
TRBJ1-1	TRBV6-1	ASIWGGGFEAF
TRBJ1-1	TRBV28	ASSSYRDTYTEAF
TRBJ2-5	TRBV5-8	ASRWGRQETQY
TRBJ2-1	TRBV30	AWSVRQGADEQF
TRBJ1-5	TRBV19	ASMDQGYSSQPQH